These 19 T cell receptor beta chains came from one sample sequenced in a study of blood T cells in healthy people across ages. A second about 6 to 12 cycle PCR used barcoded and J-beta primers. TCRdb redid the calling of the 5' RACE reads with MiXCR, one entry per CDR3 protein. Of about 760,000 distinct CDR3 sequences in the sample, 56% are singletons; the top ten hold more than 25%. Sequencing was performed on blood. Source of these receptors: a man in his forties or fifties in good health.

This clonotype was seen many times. DNA for the CDR3: TGCAGCGCCGGTAGGGGGGACCCTAACTATGGCTACACCTTC. It yields the protein CSAGRGDPNYGYTF. The V call is TRBV29-1, the J call TRBJ1-2; D is possibly TRBD1 (6 bases). Trimming took 7 bases from V and 0 from J, leaving 15 bases between them. CDR3 length: 14 residues. Per the germline V gene, CDR1 is SQVTM and CDR2 is ANQGSEA.

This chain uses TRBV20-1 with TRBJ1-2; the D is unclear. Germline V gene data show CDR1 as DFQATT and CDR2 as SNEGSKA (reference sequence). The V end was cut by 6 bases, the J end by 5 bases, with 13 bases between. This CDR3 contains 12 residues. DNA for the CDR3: TGCAGTGCCCCAGAGGCACGGTATGGCTACACCTTC. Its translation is CSAPEARYGYTF.

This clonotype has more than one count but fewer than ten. In DNA form, the CDR3 reads TGTGCCAGCAGCGAGCGGGACAGGGTTTACACAGATACGCAGTATTTT. Translating it yields CASSERDRVYTDTQYF. The V call is TRBV9, the J call TRBJ2-3, with 9 bases identical to TRBD1. The germline CDR1 and CDR2 sequences are SGDLS and YYNGEE. Trimming at V came to 3 bases and at J to 2 bases, leaving 7 bases not matched to a gene. This CDR3 region has 16 residues.

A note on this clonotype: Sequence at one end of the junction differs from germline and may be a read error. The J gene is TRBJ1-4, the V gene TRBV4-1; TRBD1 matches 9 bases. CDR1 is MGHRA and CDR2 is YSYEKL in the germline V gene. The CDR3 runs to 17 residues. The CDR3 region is CASGHGTGRDDNEKLFF. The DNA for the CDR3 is TGCGCCAGCGGCCATGGGACAGGGCGCGATGACAATGAAAAACTGTTTTTT.

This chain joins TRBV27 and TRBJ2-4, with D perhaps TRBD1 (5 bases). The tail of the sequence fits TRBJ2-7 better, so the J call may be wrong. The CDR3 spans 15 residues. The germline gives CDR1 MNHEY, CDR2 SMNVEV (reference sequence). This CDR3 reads CASSLLWGYSYEQYF. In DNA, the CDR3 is TGTGCCAGCAGTTTATTATGGGGCTACTCCTACGAGCAGTACTTC.

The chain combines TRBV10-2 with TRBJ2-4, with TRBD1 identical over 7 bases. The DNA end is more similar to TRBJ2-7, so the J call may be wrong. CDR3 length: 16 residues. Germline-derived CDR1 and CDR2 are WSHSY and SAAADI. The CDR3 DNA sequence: TGCGCCAGCAGTGAACTTTTTGAGACAGGGCGCTACGAGCAGTACTTC. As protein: CASSELFETGRYEQYF.

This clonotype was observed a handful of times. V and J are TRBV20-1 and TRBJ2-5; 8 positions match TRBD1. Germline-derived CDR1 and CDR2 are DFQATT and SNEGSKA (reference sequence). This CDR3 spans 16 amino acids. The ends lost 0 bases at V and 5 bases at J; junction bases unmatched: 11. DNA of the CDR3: TGCAGTGCTAGAGATGAGGACAGGGAGGATTGGGAGACCCAGTACTTC. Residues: CSARDEDREDWETQYF.

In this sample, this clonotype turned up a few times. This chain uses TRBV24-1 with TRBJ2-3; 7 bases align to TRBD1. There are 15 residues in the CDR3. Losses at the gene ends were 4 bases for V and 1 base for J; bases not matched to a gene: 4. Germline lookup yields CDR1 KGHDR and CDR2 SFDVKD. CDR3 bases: TGTGCCACCAGTGAGAATACAGGGGGCACAGATACGCAGTATTTT. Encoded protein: CATSENTGGTDTQYF.

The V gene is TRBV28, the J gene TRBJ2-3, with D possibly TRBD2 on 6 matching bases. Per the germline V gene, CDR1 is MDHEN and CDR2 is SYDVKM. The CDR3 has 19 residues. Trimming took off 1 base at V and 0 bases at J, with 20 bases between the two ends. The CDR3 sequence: CASSLLGGITKFSTDTQYF. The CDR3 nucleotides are TGTGCCAGCAGTTTATTGGGCGGGATCACCAAGTTTAGCACAGATACGCAGTATTTT.

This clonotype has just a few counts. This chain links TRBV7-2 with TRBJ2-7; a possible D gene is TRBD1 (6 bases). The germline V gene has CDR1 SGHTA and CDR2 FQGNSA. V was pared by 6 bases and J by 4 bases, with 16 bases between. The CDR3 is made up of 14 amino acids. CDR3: CASSSDRNPYEQYF. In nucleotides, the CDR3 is TGTGCCAGCAGTTCCGACAGGAACCCTTACGAGCAGTACTTC.

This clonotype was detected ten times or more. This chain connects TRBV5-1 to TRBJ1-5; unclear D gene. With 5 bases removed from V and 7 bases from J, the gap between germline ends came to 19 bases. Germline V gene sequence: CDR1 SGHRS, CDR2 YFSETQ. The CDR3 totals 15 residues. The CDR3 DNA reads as TGCGCCAGCAGTGTGTCGGGGAAGTCTGAGCAGCCCCAGCATTTT. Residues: CASSVSGKSEQPQHF. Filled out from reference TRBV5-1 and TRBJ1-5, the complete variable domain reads KAGVTQTPRYLIKTRGQQVTLSCSPISGHRSVSWYQQTPGQGLQFLFEYFSETQRNKGNFPGRFSGRQFSNSRSEMNVSTLELGDSALYLCASSVSGKSEQPQHFGDGTRLSIL.

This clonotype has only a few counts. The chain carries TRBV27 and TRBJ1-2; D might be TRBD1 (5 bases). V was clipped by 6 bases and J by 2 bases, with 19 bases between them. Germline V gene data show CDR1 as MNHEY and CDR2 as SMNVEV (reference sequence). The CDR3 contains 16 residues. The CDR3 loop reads CASSKLQVPGNYGYTF. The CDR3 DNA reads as TGTGCCAGCAGCAAACTACAGGTCCCGGGAAACTATGGCTACACCTTC.

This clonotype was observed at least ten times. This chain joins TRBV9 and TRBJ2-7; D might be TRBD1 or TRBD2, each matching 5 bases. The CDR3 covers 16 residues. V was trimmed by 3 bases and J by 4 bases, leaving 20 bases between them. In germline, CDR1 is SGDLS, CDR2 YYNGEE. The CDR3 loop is CASSALGAGKGYEQYF. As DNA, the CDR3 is TGTGCCAGCAGCGCCCTAGGGGCGGGTAAAGGTTACGAGCAGTACTTC.

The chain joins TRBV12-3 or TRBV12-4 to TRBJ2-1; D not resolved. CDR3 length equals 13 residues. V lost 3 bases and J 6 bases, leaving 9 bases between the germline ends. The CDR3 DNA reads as TGTGCCAGCAGTTTGGGCGTCATCAATGAGCAGTTCTTC. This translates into CASSLGVINEQFF.

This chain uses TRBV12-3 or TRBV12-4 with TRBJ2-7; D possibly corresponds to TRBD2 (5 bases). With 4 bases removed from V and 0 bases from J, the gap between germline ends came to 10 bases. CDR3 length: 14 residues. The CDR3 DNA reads TGTGCCAGCAGTTCCGGGGTCAGCTCCTACGAGCAGTACTTC. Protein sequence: CASSSGVSSYEQYF.

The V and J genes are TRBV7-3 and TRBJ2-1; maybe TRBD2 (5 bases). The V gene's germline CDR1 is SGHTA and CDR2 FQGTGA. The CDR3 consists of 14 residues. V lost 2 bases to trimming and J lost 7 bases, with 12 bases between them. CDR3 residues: CASSLSPSGNEQFF. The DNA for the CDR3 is TGTGCCAGCAGCTTATCCCCGTCGGGGAATGAGCAGTTCTTC.

The CDR3 nucleotides are TGCAGCGTTGTGTGGGGCGACGAGCAGTACTTC. Protein sequence: CSVVWGDEQYF. V and J are TRBV29-1 and TRBJ2-7; D is possibly TRBD1 (5 bases). The CDR3 has 11 residues. Trimming took 4 bases from V and 5 from J, leaving 9 bases between them. Germline loops: CDR1 SQVTM, CDR2 ANQGSEA.

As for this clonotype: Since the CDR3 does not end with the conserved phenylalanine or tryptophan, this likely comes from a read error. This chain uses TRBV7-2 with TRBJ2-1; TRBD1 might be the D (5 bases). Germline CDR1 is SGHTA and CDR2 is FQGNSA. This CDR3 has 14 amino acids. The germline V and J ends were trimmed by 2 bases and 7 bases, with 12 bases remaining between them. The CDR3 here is CASSLSWAGNEQFL. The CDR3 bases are TGTGCCAGCAGCTTATCTTGGGCAGGGAATGAGCAGTTCTTA.

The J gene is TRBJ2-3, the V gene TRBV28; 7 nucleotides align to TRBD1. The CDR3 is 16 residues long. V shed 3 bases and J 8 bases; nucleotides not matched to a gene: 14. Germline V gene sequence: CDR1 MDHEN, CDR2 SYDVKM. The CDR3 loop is CASSFEAGGALGTQYF. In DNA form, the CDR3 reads TGTGCCAGCAGTTTCGAGGCAGGGGGAGCTTTAGGTACGCAGTATTTT. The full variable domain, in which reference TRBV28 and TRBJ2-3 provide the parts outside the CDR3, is DVKVTQSSRYLVKRTGEKVFLECVQDMDHENMFWYRQDPGLGLRLIYFSYDVKMKEKGDIPEGYSVSREKKERFSLILESASTNQTSMYLCASSFEAGGALGTQYFGPGTRLTVL.